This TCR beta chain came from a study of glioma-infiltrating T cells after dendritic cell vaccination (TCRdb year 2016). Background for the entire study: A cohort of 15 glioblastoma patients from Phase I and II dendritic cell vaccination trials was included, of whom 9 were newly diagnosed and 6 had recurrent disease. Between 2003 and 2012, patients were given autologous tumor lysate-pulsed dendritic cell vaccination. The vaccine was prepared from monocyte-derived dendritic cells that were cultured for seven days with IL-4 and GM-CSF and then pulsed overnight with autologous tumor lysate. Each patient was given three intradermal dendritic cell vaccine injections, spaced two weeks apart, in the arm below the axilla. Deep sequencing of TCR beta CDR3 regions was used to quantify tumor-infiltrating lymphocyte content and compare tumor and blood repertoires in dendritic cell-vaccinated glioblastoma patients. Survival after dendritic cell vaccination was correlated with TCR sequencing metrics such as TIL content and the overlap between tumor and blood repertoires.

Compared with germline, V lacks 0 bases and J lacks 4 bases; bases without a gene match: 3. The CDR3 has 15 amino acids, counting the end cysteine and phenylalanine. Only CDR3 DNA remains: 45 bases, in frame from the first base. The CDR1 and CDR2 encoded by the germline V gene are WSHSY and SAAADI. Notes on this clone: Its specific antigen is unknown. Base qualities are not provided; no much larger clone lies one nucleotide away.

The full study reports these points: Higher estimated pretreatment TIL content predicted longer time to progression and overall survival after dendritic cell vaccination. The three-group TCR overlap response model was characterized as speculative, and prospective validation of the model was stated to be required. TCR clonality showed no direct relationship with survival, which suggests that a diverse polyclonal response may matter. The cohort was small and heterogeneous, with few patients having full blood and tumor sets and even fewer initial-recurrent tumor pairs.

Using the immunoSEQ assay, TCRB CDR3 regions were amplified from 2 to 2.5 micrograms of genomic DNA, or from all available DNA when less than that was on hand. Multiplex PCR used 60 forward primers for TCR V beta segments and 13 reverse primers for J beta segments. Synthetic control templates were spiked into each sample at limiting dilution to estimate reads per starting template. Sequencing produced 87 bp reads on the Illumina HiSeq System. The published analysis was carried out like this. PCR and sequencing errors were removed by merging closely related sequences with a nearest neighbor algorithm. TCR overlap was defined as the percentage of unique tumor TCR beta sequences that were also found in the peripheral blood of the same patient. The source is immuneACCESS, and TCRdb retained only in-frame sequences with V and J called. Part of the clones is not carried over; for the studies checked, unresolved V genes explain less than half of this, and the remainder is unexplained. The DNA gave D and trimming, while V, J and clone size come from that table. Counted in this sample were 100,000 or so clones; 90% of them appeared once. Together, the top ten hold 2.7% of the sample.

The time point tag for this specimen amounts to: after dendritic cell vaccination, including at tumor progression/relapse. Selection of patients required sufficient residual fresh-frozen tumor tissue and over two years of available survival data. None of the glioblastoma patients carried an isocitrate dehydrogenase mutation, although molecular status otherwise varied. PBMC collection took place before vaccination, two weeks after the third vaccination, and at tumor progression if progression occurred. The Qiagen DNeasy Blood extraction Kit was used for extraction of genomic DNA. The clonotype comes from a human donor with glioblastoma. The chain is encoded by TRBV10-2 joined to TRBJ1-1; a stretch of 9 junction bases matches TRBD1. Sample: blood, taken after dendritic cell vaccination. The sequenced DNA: TGCGCCAGCAGTGAGTCGACAGGGGGGTTCACTGAAGCTTTCTTT. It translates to CASSESTGGFTEAFF.